Shown below are 23 T cell receptor beta chains from a single sample sequenced in a study of T cells after yellow fever vaccination. Each CDR3 protein gets one entry after TCRdb re-called the 5' RACE reads with MiXCR. The sample carries approximately 600,000 distinct CDR3 sequences, more than 9% recorded once. The sequenced sample was PBMCs, obtained on the day of the yellow fever booster vaccination. Receptor source: a man in his thirties or forties who received the YFV17D yellow fever vaccine.

The rearrangement links TRBV20-1 to TRBJ1-1; D is uncertain. CDR1 DFQATT and CDR2 SNEGSKA come from the germline V gene (reference sequence). This CDR3 comprises 12 residues. V lost 5 bases and J lost 4, with 11 bases in between. CDR3 residues: CSARTRGTEAFF. In DNA, the CDR3 is TGCAGTGCTCGGACCCGGGGCACTGAAGCTTTCTTT.

V and J are TRBV20-1 and TRBJ2-3; 9 bases agree with TRBD2. J gave up 8 bases and V 5 bases, and 14 bases lay outside the gene matches. This CDR3 is built from 15 residues. Germline V lookup: CDR1 DFQATT, CDR2 SNEGSKA (reference sequence). In DNA form, the CDR3 reads TGCAGTGCTGCGGGACTAGCTGGGGGAGATGGTACGCAGTATTTT. Encoded protein: CSAAGLAGGDGTQYF.

This rearrangement joins TRBV9 to TRBJ2-5; TRBD1 or TRBD2 may be the D gene (5 bases each). Germline V gene lookup returns CDR1 SGDLS and CDR2 YYNGEE. The CDR3 spans 15 residues. Trimming took 0 bases from V and 5 from J, leaving 14 bases between them. Here the CDR3 reads CASSVGDARLETQYF. CDR3 bases: TGTGCCAGCAGCGTAGGGGACGCAAGGTTGGAGACCCAGTACTTC.

The sample holds a few counts of this clonotype. The chain couples TRBV2 to TRBJ1-2; D is perhaps TRBD1 (5 bases). V lost 3 bases and J lost 4, with 15 bases in between. The CDR3 is 15 residues long. The V gene's germline CDR1 is SNHLY and CDR2 FYNNEI. Here the CDR3 DNA reads TGTGCCAGCAGTGACCCGGTGGGGGATGTCTATGGCTACACCTTC. The encoded protein is CASSDPVGDVYGYTF.

The V and J genes are TRBV4-1 and TRBJ1-3, with D hard to call. V lost 2 bases and J 3 bases, leaving 11 bases between the germline ends. CDR3 length equals 15 residues. Looked up from germline, CDR1 is MGHRA and CDR2 is YSYEKL. CDR3 in amino acids: CASSQNSRDGNTIYF. Here the CDR3 DNA reads TGCGCCAGCAGCCAAAACTCGAGGGATGGAAACACCATATATTTT.

The rearrangement uses TRBV20-1 and TRBJ2-1, with D unresolved. This CDR3 region has 12 residues. Trimming stripped 6 bases from V and 14 bases from J, with 20 bases between. Germline V gene lookup returns CDR1 DFQATT and CDR2 SNEGSKA (reference sequence). In nucleotides, the CDR3 is TGCAGTGCCCCCTTGTCAGGCTCCTTGGAGTTCTTC. Translated: CSAPLSGSLEFF.

In this sample, this clonotype turned up a few times. The gene calls are TRBV6-2 or TRBV6-3 and TRBJ2-1, with 8 positions matching TRBD1. The CDR3 totals 17 residues. The junction had 19 bases not matched to a gene; V was cut back by 8 bases and J by 7 bases. Per the germline V gene, CDR1 is MNHEY and CDR2 is SVGEGT. The CDR3 region is CASAFAQFRGLWNEQFF. The DNA of the CDR3 is TGTGCCAGCGCCTTCGCCCAGTTCAGGGGGCTATGGAATGAGCAGTTCTTC.

Ten or more counts support this clonotype. The rearrangement uses TRBV5-1 and TRBJ2-1, with a weak D call TRBD2 (6 bases). Germline values: CDR1 SGHRS, CDR2 YFSETQ. This CDR3 has 13 residues. The V end was cut by 3 bases, the J end by 8 bases, with 12 bases between. The CDR3 DNA is TGCGCCAGCAGCTACCCTGGGGAGGATGAGCAGTTCTTC. This translates into CASSYPGEDEQFF. The variable domain in full, completed from reference TRBV5-1 and TRBJ2-1, reads KAGVTQTPRYLIKTRGQQVTLSCSPISGHRSVSWYQQTPGQGLQFLFEYFSETQRNKGNFPGRFSGRQFSNSRSEMNVSTLELGDSALYLCASSYPGEDEQFFGPGTRLTVL.

The chain carries TRBV6-2 or TRBV6-3 and TRBJ2-2, with a tentative D call TRBD1 (5 bases). The CDR3 extends over 16 amino acids. Germline V gene sequence: CDR1 MNHEY, CDR2 SVGEGT. V was pared by 0 bases and J by 2 bases, with 10 bases between. The CDR3 here is CASSYSPRTNTGELFF. Written as DNA, the CDR3 is TGTGCCAGCAGTTACTCGCCACGGACAAACACCGGGGAGCTGTTTTTT.

V gene TRBV18 combines with J gene TRBJ2-5, with D unclear. Trimming left V 2 bases short and J 3 bases short, with 7 bases between. The germline gives CDR1 KGHSH, CDR2 LQKENI. CDR3 length equals 13 residues. As DNA, the CDR3 is TGTGCCAGCTCACCAACACAAGAAGAGACCCAGTACTTC. As protein: CASSPTQEETQYF.

The chain combines TRBV18 with TRBJ1-2, with 9 bases matching TRBD1. Germline CDR1 reads KGHSH; CDR2 reads LQKENI. J was trimmed by 8 bases and V by 8 bases; bases with no gene match: 30. This CDR3 has 20 residues. The CDR3 DNA is TGTGCCAGCGCCCACATGCCCACATCGGGACAGGGTCCCCTTCGACGGGGCTACACCTTC. This sequence encodes CASAHMPTSGQGPLRRGYTF. The full variable domain, rest sourced from reference TRBV18 and TRBJ1-2, is NAGVMQNPRHLVRRRGQEARLRCSPMKGHSHVYWYRQLPEEGLKFMVYLQKENIIDESGMPKERFSAEFPKEGPSILRIQQVVRGDSAAYFCASAHMPTSGQGPLRRGYTFGSGTRLTVV.

This clonotype was observed a handful of times. J is TRBJ1-2 and V is TRBV5-5; 8 bases align to TRBD1. V lost 2 bases to trimming and J lost 7 bases; unmatched junction nucleotides: 7. This CDR3 contains 14 residues. Germline V gene lookup returns CDR1 SGHKS and CDR2 YYEKEE (reference sequence). CDR3 nucleotides: TGTGCCAGCAGCTTTGGGCCAGGGGGCTTTGGCTACACCTTC. Translation: CASSFGPGGFGYTF.

This clonotype was seen more than once but under ten times. The chain has TRBV27 and TRBJ2-5, with TRBD2 matching over 8 bases. Germline CDR1 and CDR2: MNHEY and SMNVEV (reference sequence). V shed 2 bases, J shed 2 bases, and the junction held 7 bases outside the gene matches. This CDR3 has 16 residues. In DNA form, the CDR3 reads TGTGCCAGCAGTTTACGGGCGGGAGGTCTTCAAGAGACCCAGTACTTC. Its translation: CASSLRAGGLQETQYF.

This clonotype appeared a few times. The chain combines TRBV27 with TRBJ2-1, with 9 nucleotides matching TRBD2. Trimming at V came to 5 bases and at J to 12 bases, leaving 11 bases not matched to a gene. The CDR3 is 14 amino acids. Per germline, CDR1 MNHEY and CDR2 SMNVEV (reference sequence). CDR3 bases: TGTGCCAGCAGTGAGCGGGAGGTCTTAGGTGGGCAGTTCTTC. It codes for CASSEREVLGGQFF.

V is TRBV6-4 and J is TRBJ1-1, with D uncertain. Germline V CDR1 and CDR2: MRHNA, SNTAGT. V was trimmed by 0 bases and J by 5 bases, leaving 7 bases between them. This CDR3 is built from 13 residues. CDR3: CASSDSAVTEAFF. For the CDR3, the DNA is TGTGCCAGCAGTGACTCGGCGGTGACTGAAGCTTTCTTT.

The sample holds a few counts of this clonotype. The V gene is TRBV6-2 or TRBV6-3, the J gene TRBJ2-1; no clear D. CDR3 length: 11 amino acids. Germline V CDR1 and CDR2: MNHEY, SVGEGT. V was cut by 6 bases and J by 9 bases, with 9 bases left in between. As DNA, the CDR3 is TGTGCCAGCAGCGATGGGATTGAGCAGTTCTTC. As protein: CASSDGIEQFF.

The V call is TRBV20-1, the J call TRBJ1-1; D may be TRBD1 (5 bases). Germline CDR1 is DFQATT and CDR2 is SNEGSKA (reference sequence). Trimming stripped 5 bases from V and 3 bases from J, with 13 bases between. The CDR3 length is 13 residues. CDR3: CSAEVPGDTEAFF. CDR3 coding DNA: TGCAGTGCTGAAGTTCCGGGGGACACTGAAGCTTTCTTT.

This rearrangement joins TRBV7-2 to TRBJ2-1, with D possibly matching TRBD2 (5 bases). Germline V gene sequence: CDR1 SGHTA, CDR2 FQGNSA. This CDR3 comprises 16 residues. Trimming took off 0 bases at V and 4 bases at J, with 13 bases between the two ends. CDR3 bases: TGTGCCAGCAGCTTAGCTTTCGGGATGGATTACAATGAGCAGTTCTTC. It specifies CASSLAFGMDYNEQFF.

The rearrangement uses TRBV7-2 and TRBJ2-4; D uncertain. Germline loops: CDR1 SGHTA, CDR2 FQGNSA. The CDR3 length is 16 residues. Trimming removed 0 bases at V and 0 bases at J, with 9 bases between. The CDR3 DNA sequence: TGTGCCAGCAGCTTAGCTGGGCGGATAGCCAAAAACATTCAGTACTTC. It codes for CASSLAGRIAKNIQYF.

The sample holds a few counts of this clonotype. The chain links TRBV10-3 to TRBJ1-6, with 9 bases aligning to TRBD1. From germline, CDR1 is ENHRY and CDR2 SYGVKD. Trimming at V came to 5 bases and at J to 10 bases, leaving 12 bases not matched to a gene. The CDR3 is 16 amino acids. The CDR3, as DNA: TGTGCCATCAGTAACAACAGGGGGCGATCTGGCTCACCCCTCCACTTT. As protein: CAISNNRGRSGSPLHF.

This clonotype has ten or more counts. J is TRBJ2-3 and V is TRBV29-1, with D uncertain. V dropped 0 bases and J dropped 1 base, with 8 bases sitting between them. The CDR3 is 14 amino acids. Looked up from germline, CDR1 is SQVTM and CDR2 is ANQGSEA. The CDR3 region is CSVEDRAGTDTQYF. CDR3 bases: TGCAGCGTTGAAGATAGGGCGGGCACAGATACGCAGTATTTT.

In nucleotides, the CDR3 is TGTGCCAGCACAGGGGGACGGAACACTGAAGCTTTCTTT. This encodes CASTGGRNTEAFF. The V and J genes are TRBV6-1 and TRBJ1-1; 7 bases are shared with TRBD1. Trimming took 7 bases from V and 1 from J; bases not matched to a gene: 3. The CDR3 extends over 13 amino acids. Germline V gives CDR1 MNHNS, CDR2 SASEGT.

This clonotype was counted only a few times. This chain joins TRBV20-1 and TRBJ2-3; 10 bases line up with TRBD2. There are 17 residues in the CDR3. CDR1 is DFQATT, CDR2 SNEGSKA, per germline (reference sequence). V shed 0 bases, J shed 0 bases, and the junction held 6 bases outside the gene matches. The CDR3 coding sequence is TGCAGTGCTAGAGATCTTACTAGCGGGACTAGCACAGATACGCAGTATTTT. It translates to CSARDLTSGTSTDTQYF.